Listed here are 21 T cell receptor beta chains from one sample, sequenced in a study of shared clonotypes between healthy human individuals. Data came from immunoSEQ multiplex PCR; TCRdb stores just in-frame clones and leaves some out. In the table there are 2,500,000 or so clones, 93% of which are singletons. The sample consisted of naive CD4+ T cells from PBMCs. Subset in this sample: CD45RA+ positively selected. All receptors derive from a young man in good health. Some clones in this sample may be carry-over from other donors' samples.

The chain couples TRBV11-1 to TRBJ2-6; D gene ambiguous. V lost 3 bases, J lost 5 bases, and 20 bases lay in between. Germline loops: CDR1 SGHAT, CDR2 FQDESV (reference sequence). The CDR3 is made up of 18 amino acids. CDR3 in amino acids: CASSFLRLISCRANVLTF. The CDR3 DNA reads TGTGCCAGCAGCTTCCTTCGGCTCATCTCTTGCCGGGCCAACGTCCTGACTTTC. Using reference TRBV11-1 and TRBJ2-6 for the parts outside the CDR3, the full variable domain is EAEVAQSPRYKITEKSQAVAFWCDPISGHATLYWYRQILGQGPELLVQFQDESVVDDSQLPKDRFSAERLKGVDSTLKIQPAELGDSAMYLCASSFLRLISCRANVLTFGAGSRLTVL.

V usage is TRBV7-9 and J usage is TRBJ2-3; D remains unclear. The CDR3 totals 14 residues. Germline V gives CDR1 SEHNR, CDR2 FQNEAQ (reference sequence). V was trimmed by 2 bases and J by 5 bases, leaving 11 bases between them. The CDR3 DNA sequence: TGTGCCAGCAGCTTATATACAGCCGGAGATACGCAGTATTTT. This encodes CASSLYTAGDTQYF.

CDR3 protein: CASSQEAMDTQYF. The CDR3 nucleotides read TGCGCCAGCAGCCAAGAAGCGATGGATACGCAGTATTTT. J is TRBJ2-3 and V is TRBV4-3; D gene unclear. Per germline, CDR1 LGHNA and CDR2 YSLEER. This CDR3 has 13 residues. V lost 0 bases and J 6 bases, leaving 7 bases between the germline ends.

The CDR3 bases are TGTGCCAGCACCAGGACTAGCGGGAGCGGTGCAGATACGCAGTATTTT. Translated, it gives CASTRTSGSGADTQYF. The V gene is TRBV5-4, the J gene TRBJ2-3, with 13 bases that match TRBD2. Germline V gene data show CDR1 as SGHNT and CDR2 as YYREEE (reference sequence). The CDR3 is made up of 16 amino acids. Losses at the gene ends were 6 bases for V and 4 bases for J; bases not matched to a gene: 8.

The gene calls are TRBV5-1 and TRBJ2-3; D possibly corresponds to TRBD2 (6 bases). Per the germline V gene, CDR1 is SGHRS and CDR2 is YFSETQ. V was cut by 0 bases and J by 5 bases, with 10 bases left in between. CDR3 length: 14 residues. The CDR3 DNA is TGCGCCAGCAGCTTGGAACTAGCAAAAGATACGCAGTATTTT. Translated, it gives CASSLELAKDTQYF. The full variable domain, its missing parts supplied by reference TRBV5-1 and TRBJ2-3, is KAGVTQTPRYLIKTRGQQVTLSCSPISGHRSVSWYQQTPGQGLQFLFEYFSETQRNKGNFPGRFSGRQFSNSRSEMNVSTLELGDSALYLCASSLELAKDTQYFGPGTRLTVL.

The chain is built from TRBV9 and TRBJ2-3; TRBD2 matches 7 bases. This CDR3 is built from 17 residues. V shed 2 bases and J 6 bases; nucleotides not matched to a gene: 15. Germline V gene data show CDR1 as SGDLS and CDR2 as YYNGEE. The chain's CDR3 is CASSVEGGSQIRDTQYF. The CDR3 nucleotides read TGTGCCAGCAGCGTCGAAGGCGGGAGCCAAATAAGGGATACGCAGTATTTT. Filled out from reference TRBV9 and TRBJ2-3, the complete variable domain reads DSGVTQTPKHLITATGQRVTLRCSPRSGDLSVYWYQQSLDQGLQFLIQYYNGEERAKGNILERFSAQQFPDLHSELNLSSLELGDSALYFCASSVEGGSQIRDTQYFGPGTRLTVL.

Remarks on this clone: Other DNA sequences in this sample translate to the same CDR3. J is TRBJ2-7 and V is TRBV28; D unresolved. CDR3 length: 13 amino acids. Germline CDR1 and CDR2: MDHEN and SYDVKM. With 2 bases removed from V and 2 bases from J, the gap between germline ends came to 7 bases. The CDR3 loop reads CASSLPAPYEQYF. CDR3 DNA sequence: TGTGCCAGCAGTTTACCCGCGCCCTACGAGCAGTACTTC.

Turning to this clone: The sample contains more than one DNA sequence encoding this CDR3. This sequence joins TRBV28 and TRBJ2-3; D remains unclear. Per the germline V gene, CDR1 is MDHEN and CDR2 is SYDVKM. Between the trimmed V and J ends, which lost 4 bases and 6 bases, there was a span of 8 bases. The CDR3 consists of 12 residues. CDR3 amino acids: CASSSLTDTQYF. Here the CDR3 DNA reads TGTGCCAGCAGTTCCTTGACGGATACGCAGTATTTT.

V gene TRBV7-3 combines with J gene TRBJ2-2, with D perhaps matching TRBD1 (5 bases). This CDR3 spans 14 amino acids. V was pared by 2 bases and J by 4 bases, with 8 bases between. The germline gives CDR1 SGHTA, CDR2 FQGTGA. Here the CDR3 reads CASSLDSITGELFF. CDR3 nucleotide sequence: TGTGCCAGCAGCTTAGACAGTATCACCGGGGAGCTGTTTTTT.

The gene calls are TRBV5-6 and TRBJ2-5; TRBD2 matches 7 bases. J gave up 3 bases and V 0 bases, and 11 bases lay outside the gene matches. The CDR3 is made up of 17 amino acids. CDR1 is SGHDT and CDR2 is YYEEEE in the germline V gene. The CDR3 region has the DNA TGTGCCAGCAGCTTGGAATTGGGGTCGGGGAGGGAAGAGACCCAGTACTTC. This encodes CASSLELGSGREETQYF. The full variable domain, with the rest looked up from reference TRBV5-6 and TRBJ2-5, is DAGVTQSPTHLIKTRGQQVTLRCSPKSGHDTVSWYQQALGQGPQFIFQYYEEEERQRGNFPDRFSGHQFPNYSSELNVNALLLGDSALYLCASSLELGSGREETQYFGPGTRLLVL.

The V call is TRBV5-4, the J call TRBJ2-1; 13 bases fit TRBD2. Germline CDR1 reads SGHNT; CDR2 reads YYREEE (reference sequence). The CDR3 is made up of 17 amino acids. V was clipped by 4 bases and J by 6 bases; unmatched bases: 10. The CDR3 region has the DNA TGTGCCAGCAGCCCCAGGACTAGCGGGAGAGGCAGCAATGAGCAGTTCTTC. It translates to CASSPRTSGRGSNEQFF.

This rearrangement joins TRBV11-2 to TRBJ2-1; TRBD2 agrees at 8 bases. This CDR3 is built from 16 residues. Trimming took 8 bases from V and 2 from J; bases not matched to a gene: 11. From germline, CDR1 is SGHAT and CDR2 FQNNGV. The CDR3 DNA reads as TGTGCCAGCCGTTCCGCAGCGGGAGTTACCTACAATGAGCAGTTCTTC. This gives the protein CASRSAAGVTYNEQFF.

The chain uses TRBV5-1 and TRBJ2-7; D uncertain. In germline, CDR1 is SGHRS, CDR2 YFSETQ. Trimming shortened V by 6 bases and J by 5 bases, and 15 bases separated the two germline ends. This CDR3 comprises 13 residues. Here the CDR3 DNA reads TGCGCCAGCAAGGTAAACCCTAACCACGAGCAGTACTTC. It translates to CASKVNPNHEQYF.

The chain carries TRBV7-2 and TRBJ2-4, with 7 nucleotides matching TRBD2. V lost 1 base and J lost 7; bases outside the gene matches: 4. Germline loops: CDR1 SGHTA, CDR2 FQGNSA. The CDR3 length is 14 residues. CDR3 sequence: CASSLGTSLNIQYF. DNA of the CDR3: TGTGCCAGCAGCTTAGGGACTAGTCTGAACATTCAGTACTTC.

The V and J genes are TRBV28 and TRBJ2-7; 11 positions match TRBD2. Per the germline V gene, CDR1 is MDHEN and CDR2 is SYDVKM. The CDR3 has 14 residues. J gave up 6 bases and V 7 bases, and 8 bases lay outside the gene matches. CDR3 nucleotides: TGTGCCAGCATAACTAGCGGGAGAGCCTCCGAGCAGTACTTC. Amino acid sequence: CASITSGRASEQYF.

The V and J genes are TRBV2 and TRBJ2-1; 7 bases agree with TRBD1. CDR1 is SNHLY, CDR2 FYNNEI, per germline. The CDR3 runs 15 residues. The ends lost 1 base at V and 4 bases at J; junction bases unmatched: 4. CDR3 sequence reads: CASSEETGAYNEQFF. For the CDR3, the DNA is TGTGCCAGCAGTGAAGAAACAGGGGCGTACAATGAGCAGTTCTTC.

This sequence joins TRBV5-1 and TRBJ2-3, with D possibly TRBD1 on 6 matching bases. Deletions cut 0 bases from V and 6 bases from J, with 17 bases between. The CDR3 length is 16 residues. Germline CDR1 and CDR2: SGHRS and YFSETQ. Written as DNA, the CDR3 is TGCGCCAGCAGCTTGGTGCAGGGGTCTCCCGGGGATACGCAGTATTTT. It yields the protein CASSLVQGSPGDTQYF.

The chain couples TRBV29-1 to TRBJ2-3; the D is unclear. V shed 6 bases and J shed 0 bases, with 16 bases lying between them. The germline CDR1 and CDR2 sequences are SQVTM and ANQGSEA. The CDR3 runs to 15 residues. The CDR3: CSVMLTATSTDTQYF. CDR3 sequence (DNA): TGCAGCGTCATGTTGACTGCTACTAGCACAGATACGCAGTATTTT.

V gene TRBV28 combines with J gene TRBJ2-7; tentative D call: TRBD1 (5 bases). The ends were cut back, 6 bases at V and 2 bases at J, with 14 bases in the middle. This CDR3 spans 14 amino acids. CDR1 and CDR2 from the germline V gene are MDHEN and SYDVKM. The CDR3 nucleotides are TGTGCCAGCAGGGTCCCAGGGAATGCCTACGAGCAGTACTTC. Translated, it gives CASRVPGNAYEQYF.

The V gene is TRBV4-1, the J gene TRBJ2-2; 12 nucleotides line up with TRBD1. Per the germline V gene, CDR1 is MGHRA and CDR2 is YSYEKL. V gave up 3 bases and J gave up 6 bases; unmatched junction bases: 8. This CDR3 region has 17 residues. CDR3 DNA: TGCGCCAGCAGCCAGCGCGGGACAGGGGGCGCGTCCGGGGAGCTGTTTTTT. It encodes CASSQRGTGGASGELFF.

J is TRBJ1-2 and V is TRBV19; no definite D call. Trimming stripped 5 bases from V and 7 bases from J, with 11 bases between. The CDR3 has 12 residues. Looked up from germline, CDR1 is LNHDA and CDR2 is SQIVND (reference sequence). The CDR3 nucleotides are TGTGCCAGTAGTCCGGGGATTGGTGGCTACACCTTC. Translated: CASSPGIGGYTF.